This entry features one T cell receptor (beta chain) sequence. No antigen is known for it. In germline, CDR1 is LNHDA, CDR2 SQIVND (reference sequence). The CDR3 sequence is 13 residues long. V was pared by 4 bases and J by 10 bases, with 7 bases of the junction left unmatched. The data were taken from a study of neoadjuvant nivolumab and ipilimumab in lung cancer. Study-level points and caveats: Pretherapy blood TCR richness correlated positively with resected tumor richness. From pretherapy to surgery, tumor richness and clonality rose with dual therapy.

TCRdb's table, derived via immunoSEQ multiplex PCR, lists solely in-frame clones and lacks some. Of 7,000 to 8,500 clones listed, 75% to 90% were seen once; the top ten hold 2.4%. This sample comprised tumor tissue, obtained after neoadjuvant nivolumab, alone or with ipilimumab, at or shortly before surgery. The source is an adult with non-small cell lung cancer. Some clones in this sample may be carry-over from other donors' samples. The rearrangement links TRBV19 to TRBJ2-1; the match to TRBD2 covers 7 bases. CDR3 bases: TGTGCCAGTAGTAGGGACTATTTCAGGGAGCAGTTCTTC. Residues: CASSRDYFREQFF.